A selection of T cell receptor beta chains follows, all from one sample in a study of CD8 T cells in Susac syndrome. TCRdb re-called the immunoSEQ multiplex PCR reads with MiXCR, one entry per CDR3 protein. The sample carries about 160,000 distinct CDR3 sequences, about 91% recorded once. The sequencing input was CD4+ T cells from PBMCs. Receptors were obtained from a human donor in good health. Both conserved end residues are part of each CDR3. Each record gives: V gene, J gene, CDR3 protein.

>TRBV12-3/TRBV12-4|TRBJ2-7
CASSLGEYEQYF
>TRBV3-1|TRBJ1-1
CASSHLSGRGEAFF
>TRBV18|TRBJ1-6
CASSQRDGNSPLHF
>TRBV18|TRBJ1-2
CASSPRRRTPDSYGYTF
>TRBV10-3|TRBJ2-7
CAIRGGDRGGYEQYF
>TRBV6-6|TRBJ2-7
CASSYDRADYEQYF
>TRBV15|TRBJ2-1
CATSRDISDHNEQFF
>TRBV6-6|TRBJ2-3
CASSYAGIADTQYF
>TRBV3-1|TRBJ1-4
CASSQLGKGIGEKLFF
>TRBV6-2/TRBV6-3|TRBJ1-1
CASSPLGQGTTEAFF
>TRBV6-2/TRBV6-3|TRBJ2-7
CAIDTGTYEQYF
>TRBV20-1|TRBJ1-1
CSAPTGYGTEAFF
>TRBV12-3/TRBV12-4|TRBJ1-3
CASSRTDSGNTIYF
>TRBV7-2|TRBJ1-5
CASSSSNNQPQHF
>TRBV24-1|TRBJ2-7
CATATGPYEQYF
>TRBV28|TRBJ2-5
CASSSPTSGKETQYF
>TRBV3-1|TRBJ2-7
CASSQVPSIGGEQYF
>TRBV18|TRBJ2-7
CASSPEGRSGGEYF
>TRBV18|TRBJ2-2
CASSLVSNTGELFF
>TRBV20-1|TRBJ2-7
CSAHSGGPYEQYF
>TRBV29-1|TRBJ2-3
CSVEGDREGDTRYF
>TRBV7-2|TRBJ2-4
CASSLDGTGLVSAKNIQYF
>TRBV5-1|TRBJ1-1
CASSLDGRNTEAFF
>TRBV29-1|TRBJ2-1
CSAGPGLGEQFF
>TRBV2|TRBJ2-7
CASSESSVYEQYF
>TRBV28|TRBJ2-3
CASAQRPYTDTQYF